This T cell receptor beta chain emerged from a study of T-cell reconstitution after alpha-beta-depleted transplantation in children. Findings of the study overall: Reported findings indicate that, about two months after transplant, alpha-beta T cells came from several hundred expanded clones, which were derived from non-depleted graft cells.

Molecular barcoding with unique molecular identifiers was used for the TCRbeta library. TCRdb analysed the PCR reads with MiXCR anew, one entry per CDR3 protein. This sample has 500,000 to 750,000 distinct CDR3 sequences, with roughly 30% found just once. A remark on this clonotype: Its target is not known.

The length of the CDR3 is 15 residues. V gave up 3 bases and J gave up 5 bases, with 17 bases separating them. The germline gives CDR1 SGHRS, CDR2 YFSETQ. The specimen comprised PBMCs, sampled before TCRalphabeta/CD19-depleted stem cell transplant. The chain employs TRBV5-1 and TRBJ2-5; D gene unclear. The clonotype originates from a boy in the first two years of life with Wiskott-Aldrich syndrome, due to receive a stem cell transplant. The CDR3, as DNA: TGCGCCAGCAGCTCCTCCGACTCCACGAGGGAGACCCAGTACTTC. This translates into CASSSSDSTRETQYF.